This TCR beta chain was found in a study of blood T cell repertoires in COVID-19. Overall study: Sites across the United States, Italy and Spain contributed samples from acute and convalescent COVID-19. Sample material is recorded as cDNA or gDNA derived from T cells, B-cell-depleted T cells, or PBMCs.

V trimming: 5 bases; J trimming: 1 base; junction bases outside the gene matches: 12. CDR1 and CDR2 (germline): SEHNR, FQNEAQ (reference sequence). The CDR3 length is 18 residues. In the original workflow: The authors estimated nucleated cell counts from reference gene primer amplification. Sequencing was performed with immunoSEQ multiplex PCR; in TCRdb, only in-frame clones are kept and a portion is missing. V and J calls and clone size follow that table, whereas D and trimming were derived from the DNA. The sample has approximately 270,000 clones, roughly 87% seen once. This sequence originates from a man aged 18 to 29 with active or convalescent COVID-19. The V and J genes are TRBV7-9 and TRBJ1-1; 11 nucleotides agree with TRBD1. The sequencing input was peripheral blood. The CDR3 spells CASSPSDRGRRGNTEAFF. Here the CDR3 DNA reads TGTGCCAGCAGCCCATCGGACAGGGGGCGCCGGGGGAACACTGAAGCTTTCTTT.